The 16 T cell receptor beta chains presented below share a single source sample, sequenced in a study of Ad26.COV2.S vaccination and SARS-CoV-2 variants (dated by TCRdb to the early 2020s). Preparation of the library involved the immunoSEQ multiplex PCR assay. TCRdb mirrors the immuneACCESS table, restricted to in-frame sequences. Some clones are absent from its copies; in checked studies, under half trace to an unresolved V gene, and the reason for the others is unknown. The sample table shows about 350,000 clones, and approximately 90% are seen once. The top ten clonotypes cover approximately 5% of the sample. The treatment or condition label here, explained by the study, means: approximately 18 received Ad26.COV2.S at low or high dose, single or two shots; roughly 5 received placebo; per-sample allocation not given. For vaccine and placebo recipients, repertoires were sequenced using samples collected on day 63 after the first injection.

The specimen was peripheral blood, collected in a trial of Ad26.COV2.S vaccine versus placebo. The origin of the receptors is a person between 18 and 60 years old who received the Ad26.COV2.S COVID-19 vaccine or a placebo.

This sequence joins TRBV2 and TRBJ1-1; 8 bases fit TRBD1. This CDR3 is built from 18 residues. V lost 3 bases to trimming and J lost 1 base; unmatched junction nucleotides: 13. Germline V gives CDR1 SNHLY, CDR2 FYNNEI. For the CDR3, the DNA is TGTGCCAGCAGTGACCCATCTTCCGGGACAGGAGAGAACACTGAAGCTTTCTTT. Its protein product is CASSDPSSGTGENTEAFF.

In this sample, this clone turned up once. This chain connects TRBV6-4 to TRBJ2-3; D not certain. Deletions cut 4 bases from V and 0 bases from J, with 5 bases between. Per germline, CDR1 MRHNA and CDR2 SNTAGT. This CDR3 contains 13 residues. In DNA form, the CDR3 reads TGTGCCAGCAGTGTGTCTAGCACAGATACGCAGTATTTT. This encodes CASSVSSTDTQYF.

This chain joins TRBV11-2 and TRBJ2-1; either TRBD1 or TRBD2 may fit D (5 bases each). The CDR3 loop spans 17 amino acids. Trimming took 2 bases from V and 1 from J, leaving 15 bases between them. In germline, CDR1 is SGHAT, CDR2 FQNNGV. The chain's CDR3 is CASSLLVGGSSYNEQFF. CDR3 bases: TGTGCCAGCAGCTTACTCGTTGGGGGATCGTCCTACAATGAGCAGTTCTTC.

This chain links TRBV7-8 with TRBJ2-1; 8 bases align to TRBD1. Per the germline V gene, CDR1 is SGHVS and CDR2 is FQNEAQ. This CDR3 is built from 15 residues. With V trimmed by 2 bases and J by 5 bases, 5 bases remained unmatched. CDR3 sequence (DNA): TGTGCCAGCAGCTTACGTCAGGGGGCTCACAATGAGCAGTTCTTC. Its translation: CASSLRQGAHNEQFF.

This clone is a singleton in its sample. V usage is TRBV15 and J usage is TRBJ1-2; maybe TRBD1 (5 bases). Per germline, CDR1 LNHNV and CDR2 YYDKDF (reference sequence). The V end lost 0 bases, the J end lost 7 bases, and 12 bases lay between the germline ends. The CDR3 runs 14 residues. The CDR3 sequence is CATSRDRGDGGYTF. In DNA form, the CDR3 reads TGTGCCACCAGCAGAGATCGCGGGGACGGTGGCTACACCTTC.

The chain is built from TRBV19 and TRBJ1-5; D gene ambiguous. Germline V gene data show CDR1 as LNHDA and CDR2 as SQIVND (reference sequence). The CDR3 contains 13 residues. Deletions cut 7 bases from V and 4 bases from J, with 11 bases between. CDR3 DNA: TGTGCCAGTACCCCGACACAGAATCAGCCCCAGCATTTT. Translation gives CASTPTQNQPQHF.

The CDR3 here is CASSSFLGVDYEQYF. CDR3 sequence (DNA): TGTGCCAGCAGTTCTTTTCTGGGGGTCGACTACGAGCAGTACTTC. The rearrangement uses TRBV6-5 and TRBJ2-7; tentatively, D is TRBD1 or TRBD2 (5 bases each). The V gene's germline CDR1 is MNHEY and CDR2 SVGAGI. Trimming pared 4 bases from V and 3 bases from J, leaving 16 bases between. The CDR3 length is 15 residues.

The DNA of the CDR3 is TGTGCCAGCAGTGGACAGGTCAAGACGCGAGCTAACTATGGCTACACCTTC. It translates to CASSGQVKTRANYGYTF. This chain uses TRBV6-1 with TRBJ1-2; D may be TRBD1 (6 bases). This CDR3 is 17 amino acids long. V lost 4 bases, J lost 0 bases, and 18 bases lay in between. Germline V CDR1 and CDR2: MNHNS, SASEGT.

The V gene is TRBV27, the J gene TRBJ2-1; D is unresolved. Germline V gene data show CDR1 as MNHEY and CDR2 as SMNVEV (reference sequence). The CDR3 is 13 amino acids. Trimming took off 5 bases at V and 5 bases at J, with 10 bases between the two ends. The CDR3 loop reads CASSPINNNEQFF. The CDR3 nucleotides read TGTGCCAGCAGTCCGATCAACAACAATGAGCAGTTCTTC.

The rearrangement uses TRBV2 and TRBJ1-5; D might be TRBD1 (6 bases). The ends were cut back, 5 bases at V and 0 bases at J, with 14 bases in the middle. Looked up from germline, CDR1 is SNHLY and CDR2 is FYNNEI. The CDR3 runs to 16 residues. The CDR3 DNA follows: TGTGCCAGCAGTCTGGACAGTCCGTATAGCAATCAGCCCCAGCATTTT. It translates to CASSLDSPYSNQPQHF.

This clone has a single count. The rearrangement links TRBV24-1 to TRBJ2-5, with 8 bases aligning to TRBD1. Germline assignment: CDR1 KGHDR and CDR2 SFDVKD. V gave up 4 bases and J gave up 4 bases; unmatched junction bases: 7. The CDR3 runs to 15 residues. CDR3 bases: TGTGCCACCAGTGAACCGCAGGGGGCAGGAGAGACCCAGTACTTC. It yields the protein CATSEPQGAGETQYF.

The rearrangement links TRBV2 to TRBJ1-2; 8 bases match TRBD1. The CDR3 loop spans 14 amino acids. The junction had 3 bases not matched to a gene; V was cut back by 4 bases and J by 2 bases. The germline gives CDR1 SNHLY, CDR2 FYNNEI. CDR3 sequence (DNA): TGTGCCAGCAGTGTGGCAGGGGGCAACTATGGCTACACCTTC. This codes for CASSVAGGNYGYTF.

This clone was detected only a few times. CDR3 sequence (DNA): TGTGCCAGCAGTTTATGGGCGGGGGAAGGTCTCGAGCAGTACTTC. Its translation: CASSLWAGEGLEQYF. The V and J genes are TRBV28 and TRBJ2-7, with TRBD2 matching over 7 bases. This CDR3 is built from 15 residues. Germline values: CDR1 MDHEN, CDR2 SYDVKM. Trimming removed 0 bases from V and 6 bases from J; junction bases left unmatched: 8.

This CDR3 is CASSLGGGRGSTEAFF. CDR3 in DNA: TGTGCCAGCAGCTTGGGGGGAGGTCGGGGAAGCACTGAAGCTTTCTTT. V and J are TRBV5-5 and TRBJ1-1; the D is unclear. This CDR3 is 16 amino acids long. Germline values: CDR1 SGHKS, CDR2 YYEKEE (reference sequence). V lost 0 bases to trimming and J lost 4 bases, with 16 bases between them.

Sample share makes this clone medium-sized (0.01 to 0.1%). The J gene is TRBJ2-1, the V gene TRBV7-9; perhaps TRBD1 as D (5 bases). V lost 5 bases, J lost 3 bases, and 14 bases lay in between. In germline, CDR1 is SEHNR, CDR2 FQNEAQ (reference sequence). This CDR3 spans 15 amino acids. The CDR3 DNA reads TGTGCCAGCAGCGGCTCAGGGCCCGACTACAATGAGCAGTTCTTC. Translation: CASSGSGPDYNEQFF.

The chain carries TRBV2 and TRBJ1-2; the D gene is possibly TRBD1 (5 bases). CDR3 size: 12 residues. The germline gives CDR1 SNHLY, CDR2 FYNNEI. V lost 6 bases to trimming and J lost 4 bases, with 9 bases between them. The CDR3 DNA reads as TGTGCCAGCAGAGGGGACGTCTATGGCTACACCTTC. The encoded protein is CASRGDVYGYTF.